This T cell receptor beta chain stems from a study of cytomegalovirus exposure and HLA in healthy donors. Study-wide context: Genetic ancestry analysis placed over 75% of the 400 or so donors that were genotyped in the Caucasian-associated cluster.

Use of 60 Vbeta and 13 Jbeta primers characterized the PCR. Method: immunoSEQ multiplex PCR; TCRdb's copy keeps in-frame clones and lacks some. This sample has about 200,000 clones; roughly 87% occur once, and the top ten carry more than 1%. The V end lost 1 base, the J end lost 2 bases, and 12 bases lay between the germline ends. The CDR3 consists of 16 residues. CDR1 and CDR2 (germline): LNHDA, SQIVND (reference sequence). The rearrangement uses TRBV19 and TRBJ1-5; TRBD1 might be the D (5 bases). The receptor comes from a boy aged 2 to 9 in good health and CMV-seronegative. The specimen sequenced was PBMCs. The CDR3 bases are TGTGCCAGTAGTATAGCGATGTCGGGGGGCAATCAGCCCCAGCATTTT. Translated: CASSIAMSGGNQPQHF. Full variable domain (rest looked up from reference TRBV19 and TRBJ1-5): DGGITQSPKYLFRKEGQNVTLSCEQNLNHDAMYWYRQDPGQGLRLIYYSQIVNDFQKGDIAEGYSVSREKKESFPLTVTSAQKNPTAFYLCASSIAMSGGNQPQHFGDGTRLSIL.